The T cell receptor (beta chain) described here comes from a study of cytomegalovirus exposure and HLA in healthy donors. PCR primers comprised 60 Vbeta and 13 Jbeta primers. TCRdb's table, derived via immunoSEQ multiplex PCR, lists solely in-frame clones and lacks some. The data contain about 110,000 clones, roughly 63% of them seen just once; the ten biggest clones take up about 5.7%. CDR3 length equals 15 residues. With 7 bases removed from V and 4 bases from J, the gap between germline ends came to 17 bases. In germline, CDR1 is MNHEY, CDR2 SVGAGI. The V call is TRBV6-5, the J call TRBJ2-1; D possibly corresponds to TRBD1 (5 bases). The receptor's source is a woman aged 70-85 years in good health and CMV-seropositive. Sequenced sample: PBMCs. Here the CDR3 reads CASTDSAFPYNEQFF. The CDR3 nucleotides are TGTGCCAGCACCGACAGTGCCTTCCCTTACAATGAGCAGTTCTTC.